The rows below give T cell receptor beta chains drawn from one sample of a study of blood T cell repertoires in COVID-19. Produced via immunoSEQ multiplex PCR; TCRdb's table is partial and in-frame only. The sample has about 220,000 clones, approximately 85% seen once; the top ten hold 2% to 3%. Sequenced: peripheral blood. Receptor source: a woman in her 70s with COVID-19, enrolled during active disease. The CDR3 runs from the conserved cysteine through the conserved F or W. A D gene is named only where the DNA matches it firmly.

cdr3_length	v_call	j_call	d_call	cdr3_aa	cdr3_nt
12	TRBV29-1	TRBJ2-3	.	CSVDRGPDTQYF	TGCAGCGTTGACAGGGGACCAGATACGCAGTATTTT
13	TRBV5-1	TRBJ2-1	.	CASSPYSYNEQFF	TGCGCCAGCAGCCCGTACTCCTACAATGAGCAGTTCTTC
15	TRBV6-5	TRBJ1-6	.	CASGQQSSYNSPLHF	TGTGCCAGCGGGCAGCAAAGCTCCTATAATTCACCCCTCCACTTT
18	TRBV3-1/TRBV3-2	TRBJ2-6	.	CASSQGAPGLSGANVLTF	TGTGCCAGCAGCCAAGGGGCCCCAGGCCTCTCTGGGGCCAACGTCCTGACTTTC
15	TRBV6-5	TRBJ1-3	.	CASTLTPERGVTIYF	TGTGCCAGCACTCTGACGCCAGAACGGGGAGTCACCATATATTTT
15	TRBV4-3	TRBJ1-2	TRBD1	CASSQDLAGGKGYTF	TGCGCCAGCAGCCAAGATCTTGCAGGGGGCAAAGGCTACACCTTC
15	TRBV2	TRBJ2-1	TRBD2	CASSVKSGTYNEQFF	TGTGCCAGCAGTGTTAAAAGCGGGACCTACAATGAGCAGTTCTTC
17	TRBV7-6	TRBJ1-3	TRBD1	CASRGGQGNSAGNTIYF	TGTGCCAGCAGGGGTGGACAGGGGAATTCTGCTGGAAACACCATATATTTT
15	TRBV5-4	TRBJ2-2	.	CASSPEGPVTGELFF	TGTGCCAGCAGCCCGGAGGGTCCGGTCACCGGGGAGCTGTTTTTT
16	TRBV28	TRBJ2-3	TRBD2	CASRRGLAGVRDTQYF	TGTGCCAGCAGACGGGGACTAGCGGGAGTGAGAGATACGCAGTATTTT
14	TRBV3-1/TRBV3-2	TRBJ1-1	.	CASSQGSQNTEAFF	TGTGCCAGCAGCCAAGGCAGTCAGAACACTGAAGCTTTCTTT
14	TRBV5-4	TRBJ2-7	TRBD2	CASSIGLAAPEQYF	TGTGCCAGCAGCATAGGACTAGCCGCCCCAGAGCAGTACTTC
15	TRBV5-4	TRBJ2-1	TRBD2	CASSLKGTSGSDPFF	TGTGCCAGCAGCTTGAAGGGGACTAGCGGGAGTGATCCGTTCTTC